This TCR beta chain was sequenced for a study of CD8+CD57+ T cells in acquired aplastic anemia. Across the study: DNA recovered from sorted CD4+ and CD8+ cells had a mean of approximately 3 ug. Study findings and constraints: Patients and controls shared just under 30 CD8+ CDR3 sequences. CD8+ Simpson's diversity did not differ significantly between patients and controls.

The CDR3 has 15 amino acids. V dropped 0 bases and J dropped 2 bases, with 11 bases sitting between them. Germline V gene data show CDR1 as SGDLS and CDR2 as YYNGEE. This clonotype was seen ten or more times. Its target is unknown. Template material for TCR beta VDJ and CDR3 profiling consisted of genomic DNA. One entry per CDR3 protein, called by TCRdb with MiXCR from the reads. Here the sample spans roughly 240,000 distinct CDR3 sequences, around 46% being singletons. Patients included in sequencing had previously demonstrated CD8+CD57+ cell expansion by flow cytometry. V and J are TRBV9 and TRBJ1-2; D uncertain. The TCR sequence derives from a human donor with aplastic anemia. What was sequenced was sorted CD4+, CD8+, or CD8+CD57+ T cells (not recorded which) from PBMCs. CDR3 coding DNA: TGTGCCAGCAGCGTAGGGCAAGTGGAGAACTATGGCTACACCTTC. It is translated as CASSVGQVENYGYTF.